This T cell receptor beta chain is from a study of a mutant IDH1 vaccine in newly diagnosed glioma. As for the study in general: Following radiotherapy alone, or alongside temozolomide cycles, vaccination was started after an interval of 4-6 weeks. Most patients had received both radiotherapy and temozolomide, the prior options being radiotherapy, temozolomide, or both.

The time point was: week 5, during vaccination. It was 300 ug of mutant IDH1 20-mer peptide that made up each vaccine dose, given with topical imiquimod. The study enrolled donors with new WHO grade 3 or 4 IDH1-mutant, ATRX-lost astrocytomas. TCRdb keeps only in-frame clones here, not all; method: immunoSEQ multiplex PCR. The table has over 45,000 clones, 84% seen once. The CDR3 sequence is 14 residues long. CDR1 and CDR2 from the germline V gene are GTSNPN and SVGIG (reference sequence). Trimming cost V 5 bases and J 1 base, with 14 bases left between them. Concerning this clone: Its antigen is as yet unknown.

V is TRBV30 and J is TRBJ1-1, with D unresolved. The specimen was PBMCs, collected from a glioma patient whose treatment included an IDH1 peptide vaccine. The source is a woman between 50 and 59 years old with glioma. CDR3: CAWSLGQTNTEAFF. The CDR3 bases are TGTGCCTGGTCCTTAGGGCAGACGAACACTGAAGCTTTCTTT. The full variable domain, in which reference TRBV30 and TRBJ1-1 provide the parts outside the CDR3, is SQTIHQWPATLVQPVGSPLSLECTVEGTSNPNLYWYRQAAGRGLQLLFYSVGIGQISSEVPQNLSASRPQDRQFILSSKKLLLSDSGFYLCAWSLGQTNTEAFFGQGTRLTVV.